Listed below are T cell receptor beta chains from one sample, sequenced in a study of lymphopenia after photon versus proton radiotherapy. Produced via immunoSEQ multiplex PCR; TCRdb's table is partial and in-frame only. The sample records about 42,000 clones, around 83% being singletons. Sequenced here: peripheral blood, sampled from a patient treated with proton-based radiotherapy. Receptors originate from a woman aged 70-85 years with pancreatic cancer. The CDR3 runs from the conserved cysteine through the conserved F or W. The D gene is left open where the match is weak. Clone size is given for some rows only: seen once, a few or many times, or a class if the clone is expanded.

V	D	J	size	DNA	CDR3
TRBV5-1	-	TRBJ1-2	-	TGCGCCAGCAGCTTGGTTGGGGATGGGAGAGGCTACACCTTC	CASSLVGDGRGYTF
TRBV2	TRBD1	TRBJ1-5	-	TGTGCCAGCAGTGGGGCAGGGGGGTTCAATCAGCCCCAGCATTTT	CASSGAGGFNQPQHF
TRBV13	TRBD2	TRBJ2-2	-	TGTGCCAGCAGCTTAGGAGCGGGAGGCTTCGGGGAGCTGTTTTTT	CASSLGAGGFGELFF
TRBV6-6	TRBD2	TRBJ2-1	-	TGTGCCAGCAGTTCGGGTGGACTAGCGGGAGCGAATGAGCAGTTCTTC	CASSSGGLAGANEQFF
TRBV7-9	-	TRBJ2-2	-	TGTGCCAGCAGCCCCCTGGGGGGGCCAGTGAACACCGGGGAGCTGTTTTTT	CASSPLGGPVNTGELFF
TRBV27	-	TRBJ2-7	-	TGTGCCAGCAGTTTATTTCAGGGGTCCTACGAGCAGTACTTC	CASSLFQGSYEQYF
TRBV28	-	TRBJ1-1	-	TGTGCCAGCAGTTTGGCCTCTGGGGTACGAACTGAAGCTTTCTTT	CASSLASGVRTEAFF
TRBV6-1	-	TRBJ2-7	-	TGTGCCAGCAGTGAAAGGGGGATCATCTCCTACGAGCAGTACTTC	CASSERGIISYEQYF
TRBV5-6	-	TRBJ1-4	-	TGTGCCAGCAGCTTGCGGGGCCTGTTAGCCACAGGAACTAATGAAAAACTGTTTTTT	CASSLRGLLATGTNEKLFF
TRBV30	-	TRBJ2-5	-	TGTGCCTGGAAACACTATAGGGGGGCCCAAGAGACCCAGTACTTC	CAWKHYRGAQETQYF
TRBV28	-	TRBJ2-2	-	TGTGCCAGCAGTAATTATCGGGACGGGAACACCGGGGAGCTGTTTTTT	CASSNYRDGNTGELFF
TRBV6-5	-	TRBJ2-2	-	TGTGCCAGCAGTTACACCGGGCCCCAAGTCGCCGGGGAGCTGTTTTTT	CASSYTGPQVAGELFF
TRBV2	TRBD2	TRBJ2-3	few	TGTGCCAGCACGACTAGCGGGCGGACATATTTT	CASTTSGRTYF
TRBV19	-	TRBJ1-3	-	TGTGCCAGTAGTATGGGGTCGAACACCATATATTTT	CASSMGSNTIYF
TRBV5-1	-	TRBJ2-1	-	TGCGCCAGCAGCTTGCTCAGTGATAGGAATGAGCAGTTCTTC	CASSLLSDRNEQFF
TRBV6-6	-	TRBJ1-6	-	TGTGCCAGCAGGGTTTTGAATTCACCCCTCCACTTT	CASRVLNSPLHF
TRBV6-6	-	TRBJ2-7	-	TGTGCCAGCGCGTCTTTTCCATCCTACGAGCAGTACTTC	CASASFPSYEQYF
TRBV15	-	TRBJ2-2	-	TGTGCCACCAGCAGAGGACAAAGGACCGGGGAGCTGTTTTTT	CATSRGQRTGELFF
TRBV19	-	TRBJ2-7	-	TGTGCCAGTAGTATTGCCCCTACTTCCGGGGCCGAGCAGTACTTC	CASSIAPTSGAEQYF